A selection of T cell receptor beta chains follows, all from one sample in a study of cytomegalovirus exposure and HLA in healthy donors. The table came from immunoSEQ multiplex PCR; TCRdb's copy has only in-frame clones and leaves some out. The data hold roughly 100,000 clones, with about 64% observed a single time. Sequences were obtained from PBMCs. The receptors shown here come from a female donor in good health and CMV-seronegative. The CDR3 runs from the conserved cysteine through the conserved F or W. A D gene is named only where the DNA matches it firmly. Clone sizes are given selectively: once, few, many, or a class where the clone is expanded.

CDR3 DNA,CDR3 protein,J gene,V gene,D gene,clone size
TGCAGCGTTGCGGGGACCGGGCAGGGGGTATACGAGCAGTACTTC,CSVAGTGQGVYEQYF,TRBJ2-7,TRBV29-1,TRBD1,-
TGCGCCAGCAGCTTGGATTCTAGAGGCCATGAGCAGTTCTTC,CASSLDSRGHEQFF,TRBJ2-1,TRBV5-1,-,-
TGTGCCAGCAGCCACAGGGGGCGACACACTGAAGCTTTCTTT,CASSHRGRHTEAFF,TRBJ1-1,TRBV6-5,TRBD1,few
TGTGCCAGCAGCCCCATTATCGGAGGGAGAACCTACAATGAGCAGTTCTTC,CASSPIIGGRTYNEQFF,TRBJ2-1,TRBV5-4,-,-
TGTGCCAGCTTAAACAGGGTCGGAAGATACGAGCAGTACTTC,CASLNRVGRYEQYF,TRBJ2-7,TRBV5-5,-,-
TGTGCCAGCAGCCCGGGGGTAGCTGGGGACATTCAGTACTTC,CASSPGVAGDIQYF,TRBJ2-4,TRBV7-8,-,-
TGTGCCAGCAGCTTAGGGACAGCGGGGAGCACAGATACGCAGTATTTT,CASSLGTAGSTDTQYF,TRBJ2-3,TRBV7-2,-,-
TGTGCCAGCAAACCCCAGGGGACTAGCAATCAGCCCCAGCATTTT,CASKPQGTSNQPQHF,TRBJ1-5,TRBV28,-,-
TGTGCCAGCAGTTTAGGGAGCGGGAGGTTGGTCGGGGAGCTGTTTTTT,CASSLGSGRLVGELFF,TRBJ2-2,TRBV27,TRBD2,-
TGCGCCAGCAGCCATTTAGCGGGGGAGGTCTACGAGCAGTACTTC,CASSHLAGEVYEQYF,TRBJ2-7,TRBV4-1,TRBD2,-
TGTGCCAGCAGCTTAGGGGGTCTCCCGGGCAATCAGCCCCAGCATTTT,CASSLGGLPGNQPQHF,TRBJ1-5,TRBV5-4,-,few
TGTGCCAGCAGCCGAGACAGGGCCAGTCAAGAGACCCAGTACTTC,CASSRDRASQETQYF,TRBJ2-5,TRBV7-2,TRBD1,-
TGTGCCAGCAGCTTATTCGGGACAGGCCCCAGGGTGTACAATCAGCCCCAGCATTTT,CASSLFGTGPRVYNQPQHF,TRBJ1-5,TRBV7-2,TRBD1,-
TGTGCCAGCACCGGACTGTCCTACAATGAGCAGTTCTTC,CASTGLSYNEQFF,TRBJ2-1,TRBV7-9,-,-
TGTGCCAGCTGGGGACTAGCGGGGTCCAATGAGCAGTTCTTC,CASWGLAGSNEQFF,TRBJ2-1,TRBV6-5,TRBD2,-
TGTGCCAGCAGCTTGGCTAGCGGGAGAATCCTGTTTTTT,CASSLASGRILFF,TRBJ2-2,TRBV7-9,TRBD2,-
TGTGCCAGCAGCTTACCTCAGGGATATCAGCCCCAGCATTTT,CASSLPQGYQPQHF,TRBJ1-5,TRBV7-3,-,-
TGTGCCAGCAGTGAATGGGCGGGAGGGCCGGGCCCCTACAATGAGCAGTTCTTC,CASSEWAGGPGPYNEQFF,TRBJ2-1,TRBV25-1,TRBD2,-
TGTGCCAGTAGTACTCGGGACCTGGAGGGGGAGACCCAGTACTTC,CASSTRDLEGETQYF,TRBJ2-5,TRBV19,-,-
TGTGCCAGCAGTGCACCGTCAAGCGGGACCTCCTACGAGCAGTACTTC,CASSAPSSGTSYEQYF,TRBJ2-7,TRBV27,TRBD2,-
TGTGCCAGCAGGGAAAGAGGTGGCTACACCTTC,CASRERGGYTF,TRBJ1-2,TRBV2,-,-
TGTGCCAGCAGTGAAGGGACAGCGACCTACACCTTC,CASSEGTATYTF,TRBJ1-2,TRBV6-1,-,once
TGCGCCAGCAGCCAAGTGCGGGGCAATGAGCAGTTCTTC,CASSQVRGNEQFF,TRBJ2-1,TRBV4-1,-,-
TGTGCCAGCAGTGCCGAGACTAGCGGGAGTATTCAAGATACGCAGTATTTT,CASSAETSGSIQDTQYF,TRBJ2-3,TRBV6-1,TRBD2,-
TGTGCCAGCAGACCCGGGTCCGGGGAGCTGTTTTTT,CASRPGSGELFF,TRBJ2-2,TRBV11-3,-,-
TGTGCCAGCAGCCCCCTTCCCGGGGAGCTGTTTTTT,CASSPLPGELFF,TRBJ2-2,TRBV7-9,-,-
TGTGCCAGCAGCTCAAGACTAGCGGGAGTTGGGGTCTACAATGAGCAGTTCTTC,CASSSRLAGVGVYNEQFF,TRBJ2-1,TRBV7-8,TRBD2,-
TGTGCCAGCAGCTTTTCCGGGGTAGGACCCTACGAGCAGTACTTC,CASSFSGVGPYEQYF,TRBJ2-7,TRBV5-6,-,-
TGTGCCAGCAGTTCCCTGCTAGCGGGTTTCACAGATACGCAGTATTTT,CASSSLLAGFTDTQYF,TRBJ2-3,TRBV27,TRBD2,-